The rows below give T cell receptor beta chains drawn from one sample of a study of T cells expressing NK-cell markers. TCRdb reprocessed the 5' RACE reads and stores each CDR3 protein as one record, lacking DNA. The sample table includes 250,000 to 300,000 distinct CDR3 sequences. The sample comprised blood T cells: a sorted CD56 or NKG2C T cell subset, CD4+ or CD8+ T cells, or bulk PBMC T cells (not recorded which). All receptors come from a woman between 18 and 75 years old in good health. Both conserved end residues are part of each CDR3.

>TRBJ1-5|TRBV12-3/TRBV12-4
CASSPQQGSNQPQHF
>TRBJ1-2|TRBV5-1
CASSPGQGDYGYTF
>TRBJ2-7|TRBV12-3/TRBV12-4
CASSLAGQGAGEQYF
>TRBJ2-1|TRBV4-2
CASSQDRRQLSSYNEQFF
>TRBJ2-7|TRBV7-2
CASSSSGVLYF
>TRBJ2-3|TRBV7-3
CASSRTGLAGGQDTQYF
>TRBJ1-5|TRBV6-2/TRBV6-3
CASSSPRPSNQPQHF
>TRBJ1-1|TRBV20-1
CSARDKTRGVMNTEAFF
>TRBJ2-3|TRBV4-2
CASSSYAQPTDTQYF
>TRBJ1-4|TRBV29-1
CSVGDSTTNEKLFF
>TRBJ1-2|TRBV5-6
CASSTLTGDRANYGYTF
>TRBJ2-1|TRBV20-1
CSAPTSGRYNEQFF